These 30 T cell receptor beta chains were sequenced from one sample in a study of PD-1 blockade in classical Hodgkin lymphoma. The repertoire was sequenced with immunoSEQ multiplex PCR; TCRdb's copy has only in-frame clones and lacks some. The sample shows roughly 86,000 clones, about 83% of them seen only once. The time point denotes: cycle 4 day 1 (C4D1), after more than five weeks of nivolumab. Each patient's relapse followed autologous stem cell transplantation, and brentuximab vedotin exposure varied. The material was peripheral blood mononuclear cells (PBMCs), obtained before the fourth cycle of nivolumab. All receptors come from a human donor with classical Hodgkin lymphoma.

The J gene is TRBJ2-5, the V gene TRBV5-6; possible D gene TRBD1, 6 bases. Germline loops: CDR1 SGHDT, CDR2 YYEEEE. Trimming stripped 3 bases from V and 2 bases from J, with 14 bases between. This CDR3 region has 15 residues. This chain's CDR3 is CASSYRVSRQETQYF. DNA of the CDR3: TGTGCCAGCAGCTACAGGGTTTCCCGTCAAGAGACCCAGTACTTC.

This rearrangement joins TRBV5-1 to TRBJ1-1, with 7 nucleotides matching TRBD1. The CDR3 length is 14 residues. Trimming took 4 bases from V and 3 from J; bases not matched to a gene: 6. Germline V lookup: CDR1 SGHRS, CDR2 YFSETQ. CDR3 amino acids: CASSARDSHTEAFF. The CDR3 DNA reads as TGCGCCAGCAGCGCACGGGACAGCCACACTGAAGCTTTCTTT.

This chain links TRBV11-1 with TRBJ2-3; D remains unclear. The CDR3 contains 15 residues. The germline V and J ends were trimmed by 2 bases and 3 bases, with 12 bases remaining between them. In germline, CDR1 is SGHAT, CDR2 FQDESV (reference sequence). The CDR3 DNA reads TGTGCCAGCAGCTTAAGGCAGCTAGAGACAGATACGCAGTATTTT. Translating gives CASSLRQLETDTQYF.

V and J are TRBV4-2 and TRBJ2-5; TRBD1 aligns across 8 bases. The germline V gene encodes CDR1 LGHNA and CDR2 YNFKEQ. V shed 1 base, J shed 5 bases, and the junction held 0 bases outside the gene matches. The CDR3 is made up of 13 amino acids. CDR3 sequence reads: CASSQGQGETQYF. CDR3 nucleotide sequence: TGTGCCAGCAGCCAAGGACAGGGGGAGACCCAGTACTTC.

This sequence joins TRBV9 and TRBJ1-3; D is uncertain. The CDR3 is 15 amino acids. The V end lost 0 bases, the J end lost 0 bases, and 7 bases lay between the germline ends. The germline gives CDR1 SGDLS, CDR2 YYNGEE. The chain's CDR3 is CASSVARSSGNTIYF. CDR3 DNA: TGTGCCAGCAGCGTAGCAAGATCCTCTGGAAACACCATATATTTT.

The chain couples TRBV5-1 to TRBJ1-1; the D is unclear. V was trimmed by 6 bases and J by 0 bases, leaving 15 bases between them. Germline V CDR1 and CDR2: SGHRS, YFSETQ. CDR3 size: 15 residues. The CDR3 DNA follows: TGCGCCAGCACACCCGAAGAGACCATGAACACTGAAGCTTTCTTT. Protein: CASTPEETMNTEAFF.

V is TRBV28 and J is TRBJ2-7, with 9 bases identical to TRBD2. There are 14 residues in the CDR3. Losses at the gene ends were 7 bases for V and 6 bases for J; bases not matched to a gene: 10. Germline CDR1 MDHEN, CDR2 SYDVKM. CDR3: CASTPAGGVGEQYF. For the CDR3, the DNA is TGTGCCAGCACACCAGCGGGAGGTGTCGGCGAGCAGTACTTC. Using reference TRBV28 and TRBJ2-7 for the parts outside the CDR3, the full variable domain is DVKVTQSSRYLVKRTGEKVFLECVQDMDHENMFWYRQDPGLGLRLIYFSYDVKMKEKGDIPEGYSVSREKKERFSLILESASTNQTSMYLCASTPAGGVGEQYFGPGTRLTVT.

The chain recombines TRBV15 with TRBJ2-5; 15 nucleotides line up with TRBD2. There are 17 residues in the CDR3. Trimming took 3 bases from V and 1 from J; bases not matched to a gene: 3. Germline CDR1 and CDR2: LNHNV and YYDKDF (reference sequence). CDR3 sequence (DNA): TGTGCCACCAGCAGTGGACTAGCGGGAGGGCTCCAAGAGACCCAGTACTTC. Its translation is CATSSGLAGGLQETQYF.

As for this clone: The same CDR3 can be traced to other DNA sequences in this sample. V and J are TRBV19 and TRBJ2-5; the D call may be TRBD1 or TRBD2 (5 bases each). The germline V gene encodes CDR1 LNHDA and CDR2 SQIVND (reference sequence). V shed 1 base and J shed 2 bases, with 8 bases lying between them. The CDR3 covers 14 residues. The CDR3 here is CASSIGGAQETQYF. Here the CDR3 DNA reads TGTGCCAGTAGTATAGGAGGGGCTCAAGAGACCCAGTACTTC. Together with reference TRBV19 and TRBJ2-5, the CDR3 gives the full variable domain: DGGITQSPKYLFRKEGQNVTLSCEQNLNHDAMYWYRQDPGQGLRLIYYSQIVNDFQKGDIAEGYSVSREKKESFPLTVTSAQKNPTAFYLCASSIGGAQETQYFGPGTRLLVL.

The chain employs TRBV19 and TRBJ1-5, with TRBD1 as a possible D gene (6 bases). In germline, CDR1 is LNHDA, CDR2 SQIVND (reference sequence). V dropped 3 bases and J dropped 9 bases, with 18 bases sitting between them. The CDR3 consists of 15 residues. CDR3 nucleotides: TGTGCCAGTAGTATTCAGGGGTCGGGAGTACGGCCCCAGCATTTT. Its translation: CASSIQGSGVRPQHF.

In this sample, this clone turned up a few times. J is TRBJ2-7 and V is TRBV6-1; 10 bases align to TRBD2. Germline loops: CDR1 MNHNS, CDR2 SASEGT. CDR3 length equals 15 residues. V lost 3 bases and J lost 2; bases outside the gene matches: 4. CDR3 amino acids: CASSEGTSAPYEQYF. The CDR3 DNA follows: TGTGCCAGCAGTGAGGGGACTAGCGCTCCCTACGAGCAGTACTTC.

This clone was counted once. The chain has TRBV4-3 and TRBJ2-3, with D possibly being TRBD2 (5 bases). The germline V gene has CDR1 LGHNA and CDR2 YSLEER. CDR3 length equals 17 residues. The V end lost 0 bases, the J end lost 1 base, and 14 bases lay between the germline ends. CDR3 DNA: TGCGCCAGCAGCCAAGATCGTAGGCTAGCCGGCACAGATACGCAGTATTTT. Its protein is CASSQDRRLAGTDTQYF.

As regards this clone: The identical CDR3 is also encoded by other nucleotide sequences in the sample. The genes are TRBV9 and TRBJ2-3; D remains ambiguous. Per the germline V gene, CDR1 is SGDLS and CDR2 is YYNGEE. Trimming removed 0 bases from V and 4 bases from J, with 3 bases in between. This CDR3 is 12 amino acids long. This CDR3 reads CASSVGADTQYF. The CDR3 DNA reads TGTGCCAGCAGCGTAGGGGCAGATACGCAGTATTTT.

The count of this clone is one. V is TRBV11-1 and J is TRBJ2-7; 9 bases are shared with TRBD2. Germline values: CDR1 SGHAT, CDR2 FQDESV (reference sequence). V was clipped by 2 bases and J by 2 bases; unmatched bases: 1. This CDR3 has 14 residues. The DNA of the CDR3 is TGTGCCAGCAGCTTATTAGCGGGAGCCTACGAGCAGTACTTC. This sequence encodes CASSLLAGAYEQYF.

The chain joins TRBV5-1 to TRBJ2-2; D possibly uses TRBD1 or TRBD2 (5 bases each). In germline, CDR1 is SGHRS, CDR2 YFSETQ. Between the trimmed V and J ends, which lost 1 base and 2 bases, there was a span of 9 bases. This CDR3 comprises 15 residues. The CDR3 loop is CASSLFRDNTGELFF. DNA for the CDR3: TGCGCCAGCAGCTTGTTCCGGGACAACACCGGGGAGCTGTTTTTT. The complete variable domain, with remaining parts taken from reference TRBV5-1 and TRBJ2-2, reads KAGVTQTPRYLIKTRGQQVTLSCSPISGHRSVSWYQQTPGQGLQFLFEYFSETQRNKGNFPGRFSGRQFSNSRSEMNVSTLELGDSALYLCASSLFRDNTGELFFGEGSRLTVL.

The V and J genes are TRBV6-6 and TRBJ2-1; D might be TRBD2 (5 bases). Trimming removed 3 bases at V and 8 bases at J, with 14 bases between. The length of the CDR3 is 14 residues. Germline V CDR1 and CDR2: MNHNY, SVGAGI (reference sequence). Written as DNA, the CDR3 is TGTGCCAGCAGTTATACAGAGGGCCGTGATGAGCAGTTCTTC. Translated: CASSYTEGRDEQFF.

The J gene is TRBJ1-2, the V gene TRBV27; no clear D gene. Germline assignment: CDR1 MNHEY and CDR2 SMNVEV (reference sequence). The V and J ends lost 4 bases and 8 bases respectively, with 17 bases between them. This CDR3 spans 14 amino acids. CDR3 bases: TGTGCCAGCAGTTCCCAACAGCGGGTCGTCGGCTACACCTTC. Amino acids: CASSSQQRVVGYTF.

The rearrangement joins TRBV19 to TRBJ1-1; no definite D call. This CDR3 contains 14 residues. Germline-derived CDR1 and CDR2 are LNHDA and SQIVND (reference sequence). Trimming left V 7 bases short and J 1 base short, with 13 bases between. CDR3 DNA: TGTGCCAGTAATCAGAGGGCGGCGAACACTGAAGCTTTCTTT. Protein product: CASNQRAANTEAFF.

The genes are TRBV27 and TRBJ2-1, with D maybe TRBD2 (5 bases). Trimming left V 3 bases short and J 1 base short, with 10 bases between. Germline CDR1 reads MNHEY; CDR2 reads SMNVEV (reference sequence). The CDR3 contains 15 residues. DNA of the CDR3: TGTGCCAGCAGTTTTTCCCCGGGATCCTACAATGAGCAGTTCTTC. This gives the protein CASSFSPGSYNEQFF.

V and J are TRBV29-1 and TRBJ1-1; tentative D call: TRBD1 (5 bases). V was pared by 4 bases and J by 1 base, with 10 bases between. This CDR3 is built from 13 residues. CDR1 is SQVTM, CDR2 ANQGSEA, per germline. CDR3 DNA: TGCAGCGTTGTTGGAGGGACGAACACTGAAGCTTTCTTT. Protein sequence: CSVVGGTNTEAFF.

This clone showed up just a few times. The chain is built from TRBV5-1 and TRBJ2-7; TRBD1 matches at 7 bases. The CDR3 extends over 12 amino acids. CDR1 is SGHRS and CDR2 is YFSETQ in the germline V gene. V was clipped by 5 bases and J by 6 bases; unmatched bases: 5. CDR3 nucleotide sequence: TGCGCCAGCAGATTAACAGGGGCCGAGCAGTACTTC. Translation gives CASRLTGAEQYF.

The J gene is TRBJ2-7, the V gene TRBV9; 10 positions agree with TRBD1. V lost 4 bases to trimming and J lost 3 bases; unmatched junction nucleotides: 7. The germline gives CDR1 SGDLS, CDR2 YYNGEE. The CDR3 is 15 residues long. This chain's CDR3 is CASSPSWTGGYEQYF. The CDR3 DNA sequence: TGTGCCAGCAGCCCCTCATGGACAGGGGGCTACGAGCAGTACTTC.

The gene calls are TRBV7-8 and TRBJ2-7; 9 bases are shared with TRBD2. J was trimmed by 2 bases and V by 0 bases; bases with no gene match: 8. CDR3 size: 17 residues. The V gene's germline CDR1 is SGHVS and CDR2 FQNEAQ. The CDR3 sequence: CASSLAARLAVTYEQYF. In DNA, the CDR3 is TGTGCCAGCAGCTTAGCCGCAAGACTAGCGGTAACCTACGAGCAGTACTTC.

This chain uses TRBV5-1 with TRBJ2-1; 7 bases map to TRBD2. In germline, CDR1 is SGHRS, CDR2 YFSETQ. CDR3 size: 13 residues. V lost 4 bases and J lost 9; bases outside the gene matches: 7. This CDR3 reads CASSRAGEAEQFF. The CDR3 bases are TGCGCCAGCAGCCGGGCGGGAGAGGCTGAGCAGTTCTTC.

This clone occurred a few times. This chain uses TRBV7-6 with TRBJ2-7, with 8 bases fitting TRBD1. Germline CDR1 SGHVS, CDR2 FNYEAQ. The CDR3 has 16 amino acids. The V gene end was trimmed by 5 bases and the J gene end by 3 bases; junction bases not matched to a gene: 12. CDR3: CASSPLLGQEIYEQYF. For the CDR3, the DNA is TGTGCCAGCAGCCCCTTACTGGGACAGGAAATCTACGAGCAGTACTTC.

This chain uses TRBV5-6 with TRBJ2-3; the D call may be TRBD1 or TRBD2 (5 bases each). The CDR3 length is 14 residues. The germline V gene has CDR1 SGHDT and CDR2 YYEEEE. Trimming pared 7 bases from V and 2 bases from J, leaving 14 bases between. CDR3 bases: TGTGCCAGCGCCGAGGGGCTAACCACAGATACGCAGTATTTT. Its protein product is CASAEGLTTDTQYF.

V usage is TRBV2 and J usage is TRBJ1-1; 8 bases map to TRBD1. CDR1 and CDR2 (germline): SNHLY, FYNNEI. V was pared by 5 bases and J by 5 bases, with 7 bases of the junction left unmatched. This CDR3 has 14 residues. The CDR3 loop reads CASSIRDRRTEAFF. The CDR3 DNA is TGTGCCAGCAGTATTCGGGACAGGCGGACTGAAGCTTTCTTT. The full variable domain, with the rest looked up from reference TRBV2 and TRBJ1-1, is EPEVTQTPSHQVTQMGQEVILRCVPISNHLYFYWYRQILGQKVEFLVSFYNNEISEKSEIFDDQFSVERPDGSNFTLKIRSTKLEDSAMYFCASSIRDRRTEAFFGQGTRLTVV.

V gene TRBV4-2 combines with J gene TRBJ2-2, with a possible D match to TRBD1 (5 bases). Trimming took off 0 bases at V and 6 bases at J, with 8 bases between the two ends. This CDR3 comprises 14 residues. Germline CDR1 is LGHNA and CDR2 is YNFKEQ. The CDR3 sequence is CASSQEEGAGELFF. The CDR3 bases are TGTGCCAGCAGCCAAGAAGAAGGGGCCGGGGAGCTGTTTTTT.

This rearrangement joins TRBV29-1 to TRBJ2-3; D call uncertain. V was shortened by 3 bases and J by 2 bases, with 6 bases between the two germline ends. Germline-derived CDR1 and CDR2 are SQVTM and ANQGSEA. This CDR3 has 12 amino acids. The CDR3 DNA reads as TGCAGCGTTGATCGCTCCACAGATACGCAGTATTTT. This gives the protein CSVDRSTDTQYF.

The chain has TRBV27 and TRBJ1-2; D perhaps matches TRBD1 (5 bases). V was pared by 4 bases and J by 3 bases, with 15 bases between. Per the germline V gene, CDR1 is MNHEY and CDR2 is SMNVEV (reference sequence). The CDR3 covers 15 residues. This chain's CDR3 is CASSSLGGGHYGYTF. CDR3 sequence (DNA): TGTGCCAGCAGTTCCCTGGGGGGAGGGCACTATGGCTACACCTTC.